These T cell receptor beta chains were read from a single sample in a study of human T cells and chemical hapten exposure. Each CDR3 protein is one row after TCRdb ran MiXCR on the RACE reads. The table lists 180,000 or so distinct CDR3 sequences, approximately 14% of them singletons, with about 1.8% in the top ten. Sequencing was performed on whole blood, taken in connection with sensitization to the hapten diphenylcyclopropenone (DPC). The source is a woman in her thirties with alopecia areata. Some clones in this sample may be carry-over from other donors' samples. CDR3s include the opening cysteine and the closing phenylalanine or tryptophan. Each record gives: V gene, J gene, CDR3 length, clone size, D gene, CDR3 DNA, CDR3 protein. D genes are given only for firm matches. Clone size appears in some rows only: once, few, many, or a class for an expanded clone.

v_call: TRBV27; j_call: TRBJ1-1; cdr3_length: 16; clone_size: many; d_call: TRBD1; cdr3_nt: TGTGCCAGCAGTCCATGGACAGGGTCCATGAACACTGAAGCTTTCTTT; cdr3_aa: CASSPWTGSMNTEAFF
v_call: TRBV6-2/TRBV6-3; j_call: TRBJ2-7; cdr3_length: 14; clone_size: many; d_call: .; cdr3_nt: TGTGCCAGCAGTTACGGGGGAACCTCCTACGAGCAGTACTTC; cdr3_aa: CASSYGGTSYEQYF
v_call: TRBV20-1; j_call: TRBJ1-2; cdr3_length: 13; clone_size: few; d_call: .; cdr3_nt: TGCAGTGCTAGAGATGATTTTTACAGTGGCTACACCTTC; cdr3_aa: CSARDDFYSGYTF
v_call: TRBV9; j_call: TRBJ1-5; cdr3_length: 15; clone_size: many; d_call: .; cdr3_nt: TGTGCCAGCAGCCCATCATCTTATAGCAATCAGCCCCAGCATTTT; cdr3_aa: CASSPSSYSNQPQHF
v_call: TRBV10-2; j_call: TRBJ1-1; cdr3_length: 15; clone_size: many; d_call: TRBD1; cdr3_nt: TGCGCCAGCAGTCGGGCAGGGGGCATGAACACTGAAGCTTTCTTT; cdr3_aa: CASSRAGGMNTEAFF
v_call: TRBV6-5; j_call: TRBJ2-1; cdr3_length: 11; clone_size: .; d_call: .; cdr3_nt: TGTGCCAGCAGTTACTTGGATGAGCAGTTCTTC; cdr3_aa: CASSYLDEQFF
v_call: TRBV12-3/TRBV12-4; j_call: TRBJ2-6; cdr3_length: 18; clone_size: many; d_call: TRBD1; cdr3_nt: TGTGCCAGCAGTCTGGGACAGGGGGCGCATCGTGGGGCCAACGTCCTGACTTTC; cdr3_aa: CASSLGQGAHRGANVLTF
v_call: TRBV4-3; j_call: TRBJ2-3; cdr3_length: 17; clone_size: few; d_call: TRBD2; cdr3_nt: TGCGCCAGCAGCCAAGACGGGACTAGCTACTTTGAAGATACGCAGTATTTT; cdr3_aa: CASSQDGTSYFEDTQYF
v_call: TRBV4-3; j_call: TRBJ2-7; cdr3_length: 17; clone_size: few; d_call: TRBD1; cdr3_nt: TGCGCCAGCAGCCAAGATTGGGGACAGGGAGTTCAGTACGAGCAGTACTTC; cdr3_aa: CASSQDWGQGVQYEQYF
v_call: TRBV6-1; j_call: TRBJ2-2; cdr3_length: 14; clone_size: .; d_call: .; cdr3_nt: TGTGCCAGCAGGGTCGGCCACTCCACCGGGGAGCTGTTTTTT; cdr3_aa: CASRVGHSTGELFF
v_call: TRBV7-2; j_call: TRBJ1-4; cdr3_length: 14; clone_size: .; d_call: .; cdr3_nt: TGTGCCAGCAGCCGCGTCATTGGGCGCGGAAAACTGTTTTTT; cdr3_aa: CASSRVIGRGKLFF
v_call: TRBV6-5; j_call: TRBJ1-5; cdr3_length: 14; clone_size: few; d_call: .; cdr3_nt: TGTGCCAGCTCGCGGGAGGGAGCGGGGCAGCCCCAGCATTTT; cdr3_aa: CASSREGAGQPQHF
v_call: TRBV4-1; j_call: TRBJ2-1; cdr3_length: 14; clone_size: few; d_call: TRBD1; cdr3_nt: TGCGCCAGCAGCCAAGGGACAGGTTACAATGAGCAGTTCTTC; cdr3_aa: CASSQGTGYNEQFF
v_call: TRBV6-5; j_call: TRBJ1-1; cdr3_length: 11; clone_size: many; d_call: .; cdr3_nt: TGTGCCAGCAGTTACCCCCCCTCAACCTTCTTT; cdr3_aa: CASSYPPSTFF
v_call: TRBV6-2/TRBV6-3; j_call: TRBJ1-5; cdr3_length: 13; clone_size: .; d_call: .; cdr3_nt: TGTGCCAGCACGGGGCGGGCAAATCAGCCCCAGCATTTT; cdr3_aa: CASTGRANQPQHF
v_call: TRBV9; j_call: TRBJ1-1; cdr3_length: 14; clone_size: many; d_call: .; cdr3_nt: TGTGCCAGCAGCGTAGGGCTCAGTAACACTGAAGCTTTCTTT; cdr3_aa: CASSVGLSNTEAFF
v_call: TRBV18; j_call: TRBJ1-1; cdr3_length: 16; clone_size: few; d_call: .; cdr3_nt: TGTGCCAGCTCACCACAACCCCCCAGCGGGGGCGGTGAAGCTTTCTTT; cdr3_aa: CASSPQPPSGGGEAFF
v_call: TRBV5-1; j_call: TRBJ2-1; cdr3_length: 14; clone_size: .; d_call: TRBD1; cdr3_nt: TGCGCCAGCAGCTTGACGACAGGGAGCAATGAGCAGTTCTTC; cdr3_aa: CASSLTTGSNEQFF
v_call: TRBV7-9; j_call: TRBJ1-1; cdr3_length: 16; clone_size: .; d_call: .; cdr3_nt: TGTGCCAGCAGCTTAGGGGCGGTCCCAATGAACACTGAAGCTTTCTTT; cdr3_aa: CASSLGAVPMNTEAFF
v_call: TRBV15; j_call: TRBJ2-7; cdr3_length: 14; clone_size: .; d_call: .; cdr3_nt: TGTGCCACCAGCAGTGGGATGGGGGTCTACGAGCAGTACTTC; cdr3_aa: CATSSGMGVYEQYF
v_call: TRBV11-2; j_call: TRBJ2-7; cdr3_length: 15; clone_size: many; d_call: .; cdr3_nt: TGTGCCAGCAGCTTAGACCGGACACGAAGCTACGAGCAGTACTTC; cdr3_aa: CASSLDRTRSYEQYF
v_call: TRBV6-2/TRBV6-3; j_call: TRBJ2-2; cdr3_length: 17; clone_size: .; d_call: .; cdr3_nt: TGTGCCAGCAGGGGATTCCAGGGTAGAGGGGACACCGGGGAGCTGTTTTTT; cdr3_aa: CASRGFQGRGDTGELFF
v_call: TRBV12-3/TRBV12-4; j_call: TRBJ1-2; cdr3_length: 14; clone_size: .; d_call: TRBD1; cdr3_nt: TGTGCCAGCTCCATCCAGACAGGGGTCCCTGGCTACACCTTC; cdr3_aa: CASSIQTGVPGYTF
v_call: TRBV7-2; j_call: TRBJ2-7; cdr3_length: 18; clone_size: .; d_call: .; cdr3_nt: TGTGCCAGCAGCTTGTCATTGGGGATTGGCGATCGCTCCTACGAGCAGTACTTC; cdr3_aa: CASSLSLGIGDRSYEQYF
v_call: TRBV19; j_call: TRBJ1-5; cdr3_length: 16; clone_size: many; d_call: TRBD1; cdr3_nt: TGTGCCAGTAGTATTAAAGGACAGGCAGACAATCAGCCCCAGCATTTT; cdr3_aa: CASSIKGQADNQPQHF
v_call: TRBV18; j_call: TRBJ2-7; cdr3_length: 14; clone_size: .; d_call: .; cdr3_nt: TGTGCCAGCTCACGGAATGGACAGAACTACGAGCAGTACTTC; cdr3_aa: CASSRNGQNYEQYF
v_call: TRBV18; j_call: TRBJ2-7; cdr3_length: 14; clone_size: .; d_call: .; cdr3_nt: TGTGCCAGCTCACCTCGAGAGGACAGCTACGAGCAGTACTTC; cdr3_aa: CASSPREDSYEQYF
v_call: TRBV6-2/TRBV6-3; j_call: TRBJ2-7; cdr3_length: 14; clone_size: few; d_call: .; cdr3_nt: TGTGCCACAGGCGCGGGGACAGACTTCTACGAGCAGTACTTC; cdr3_aa: CATGAGTDFYEQYF
v_call: TRBV20-1; j_call: TRBJ1-6; cdr3_length: 15; clone_size: .; d_call: .; cdr3_nt: TGCAGTGCTAGAGAACCCGGCAGGGTGGGTTCACCCCTCCACTTT; cdr3_aa: CSAREPGRVGSPLHF
v_call: TRBV5-1; j_call: TRBJ2-3; cdr3_length: 16; clone_size: few; d_call: TRBD1; cdr3_nt: TGCGCCAGCAGCTCAGGGACAGGGAGTAGCACAGATACGCAGTATTTT; cdr3_aa: CASSSGTGSSTDTQYF
v_call: TRBV18; j_call: TRBJ1-2; cdr3_length: 13; clone_size: few; d_call: .; cdr3_nt: TGTGCCAGCTCACCGAGCAGGGAGGATGGCTACACCTTC; cdr3_aa: CASSPSREDGYTF
v_call: TRBV2; j_call: TRBJ2-7; cdr3_length: 13; clone_size: .; d_call: .; cdr3_nt: TGTGCCAGCAGTGGAGGAGGGCCCTACGAGCAGTACTTC; cdr3_aa: CASSGGGPYEQYF
v_call: TRBV9; j_call: TRBJ1-4; cdr3_length: 15; clone_size: .; d_call: .; cdr3_nt: TGTGCCAGCAGCGTAGAGGGGATGGCTAATGAAAAACTGTTTTTT; cdr3_aa: CASSVEGMANEKLFF
v_call: TRBV7-6; j_call: TRBJ2-3; cdr3_length: 17; clone_size: many; d_call: TRBD2; cdr3_nt: TGTGCCAGCAGTTGGAGGTCCAGCGGGACTGGTGCAGATACGCAGTATTTT; cdr3_aa: CASSWRSSGTGADTQYF
v_call: TRBV6-6; j_call: TRBJ2-3; cdr3_length: 21; clone_size: many; d_call: TRBD2; cdr3_nt: TGTGCCAGCAGTTACTCCCTTACTAGCGGGGGGCATCCTTCTAGCACAGATACGCAGTATTTT; cdr3_aa: CASSYSLTSGGHPSSTDTQYF
v_call: TRBV12-3/TRBV12-4; j_call: TRBJ2-3; cdr3_length: 13; clone_size: .; d_call: .; cdr3_nt: TGTGCCAGCAGTGTGACAGGCACAGATACGCAGTATTTT; cdr3_aa: CASSVTGTDTQYF
v_call: TRBV6-4; j_call: TRBJ2-1; cdr3_length: 12; clone_size: .; d_call: .; cdr3_nt: TGTGCCAGCAGCCTACAGGGCGGAGAGCAGTTCTTC; cdr3_aa: CASSLQGGEQFF
v_call: TRBV20-1; j_call: TRBJ1-4; cdr3_length: 16; clone_size: .; d_call: .; cdr3_nt: TGCAGTGCTAGAGGACGGGACGGAGCAACTAATGAAAAACTGTTTTTT; cdr3_aa: CSARGRDGATNEKLFF
v_call: TRBV29-1; j_call: TRBJ1-2; cdr3_length: 13; clone_size: many; d_call: .; cdr3_nt: TGCAGCGTTGCGGATAGCCTGAACTATGGCTACACCTTC; cdr3_aa: CSVADSLNYGYTF
v_call: TRBV7-2; j_call: TRBJ2-5; cdr3_length: 18; clone_size: many; d_call: TRBD2; cdr3_nt: TGTGCCAGCAGCTTAGCGGCTAGCGGGATCCAGGTCGAAGCGACCCAGTACTTC; cdr3_aa: CASSLAASGIQVEATQYF
v_call: TRBV28; j_call: TRBJ2-1; cdr3_length: 15; clone_size: .; d_call: .; cdr3_nt: TGTGCCAGCAGTTTCGTGGGGGGACCCTACAATGAGCAGTTCTTC; cdr3_aa: CASSFVGGPYNEQFF
v_call: TRBV2; j_call: TRBJ2-7; cdr3_length: 14; clone_size: few; d_call: .; cdr3_nt: TGTGCCAGCAAGGAAGTTAGGGATCCCTACGAGCAGTACTTC; cdr3_aa: CASKEVRDPYEQYF
v_call: TRBV29-1; j_call: TRBJ1-1; cdr3_length: 12; clone_size: .; d_call: .; cdr3_nt: TGCAGCGTCTCCTCAGGCGGTACTGAAGCTTTCTTT; cdr3_aa: CSVSSGGTEAFF
v_call: TRBV7-8; j_call: TRBJ2-1; cdr3_length: 16; clone_size: few; d_call: .; cdr3_nt: TGTGCCAGCAGCTTAGTTCGTAACCACGTATACAATGAGCAGTTCTTC; cdr3_aa: CASSLVRNHVYNEQFF
v_call: TRBV12-3/TRBV12-4; j_call: TRBJ2-7; cdr3_length: 11; clone_size: .; d_call: .; cdr3_nt: TGTGCCAGCAGCAACTTCTACGAGCAGTACTTC; cdr3_aa: CASSNFYEQYF
v_call: TRBV7-9; j_call: TRBJ2-5; cdr3_length: 16; clone_size: few; d_call: .; cdr3_nt: TGTGCCAGCAGACCCCCGAGGGGGAGGATGGAAGAGACCCAGTACTTC; cdr3_aa: CASRPPRGRMEETQYF
v_call: TRBV6-4; j_call: TRBJ2-7; cdr3_length: 13; clone_size: .; d_call: .; cdr3_nt: TGTGCCGGCCCCGGAGACGAGGGATACGAGCAGTACTTC; cdr3_aa: CAGPGDEGYEQYF
v_call: TRBV20-1; j_call: TRBJ1-2; cdr3_length: 13; clone_size: few; d_call: .; cdr3_nt: TGCAGTGCTAAAGGGACGGAGGGTCATGGCTACACCTTC; cdr3_aa: CSAKGTEGHGYTF
v_call: TRBV7-2; j_call: TRBJ2-5; cdr3_length: 16; clone_size: many; d_call: TRBD2; cdr3_nt: TGTGCCAGCAGCTTAACGACTAGCGTAGTCCGAGAGACCCAGTACTTC; cdr3_aa: CASSLTTSVVRETQYF
v_call: TRBV10-3; j_call: TRBJ1-5; cdr3_length: 15; clone_size: many; d_call: .; cdr3_nt: TGTGCCATCAGTTCGAACAGGGTCGGAGATCAGCCCCAGCATTTT; cdr3_aa: CAISSNRVGDQPQHF
v_call: TRBV30; j_call: TRBJ1-5; cdr3_length: 14; clone_size: .; d_call: TRBD1; cdr3_nt: TGTGCCTGGAGGGACAGGGGATGGAATCAGCCCCAGCATTTT; cdr3_aa: CAWRDRGWNQPQHF
v_call: TRBV20-1; j_call: TRBJ2-1; cdr3_length: 15; clone_size: .; d_call: TRBD2; cdr3_nt: TGCAGTGCAGCGACTAGCGGGACGGCCTACAATGAGCAGTTCTTC; cdr3_aa: CSAATSGTAYNEQFF
v_call: TRBV4-1; j_call: TRBJ2-7; cdr3_length: 15; clone_size: few; d_call: TRBD1; cdr3_nt: TGCGCCAGCAGCCGCTACCAGGGGGACCCCTACGAGCAGTACTTC; cdr3_aa: CASSRYQGDPYEQYF